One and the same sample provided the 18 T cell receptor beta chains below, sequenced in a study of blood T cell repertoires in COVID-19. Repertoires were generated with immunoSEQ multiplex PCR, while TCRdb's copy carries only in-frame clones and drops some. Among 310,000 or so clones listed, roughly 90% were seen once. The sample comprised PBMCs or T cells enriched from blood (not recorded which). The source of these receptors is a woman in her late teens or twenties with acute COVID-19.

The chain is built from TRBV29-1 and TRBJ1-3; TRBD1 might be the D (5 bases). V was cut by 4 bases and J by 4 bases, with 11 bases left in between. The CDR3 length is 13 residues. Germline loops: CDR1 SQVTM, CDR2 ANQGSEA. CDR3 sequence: CSVGGGAGNTIYF. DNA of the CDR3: TGCAGCGTTGGAGGAGGGGCCGGAAACACCATATATTTT.

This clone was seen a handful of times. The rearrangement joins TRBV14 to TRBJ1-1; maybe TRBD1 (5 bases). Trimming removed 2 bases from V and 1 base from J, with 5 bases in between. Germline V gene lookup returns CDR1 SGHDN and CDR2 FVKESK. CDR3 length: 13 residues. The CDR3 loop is CASSQTGNTEAFF. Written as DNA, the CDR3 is TGTGCCAGCAGCCAAACAGGGAACACTGAAGCTTTCTTT.

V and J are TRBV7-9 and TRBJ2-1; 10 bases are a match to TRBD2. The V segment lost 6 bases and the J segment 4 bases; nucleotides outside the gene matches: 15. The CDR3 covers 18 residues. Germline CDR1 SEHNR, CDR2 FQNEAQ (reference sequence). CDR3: CASRSGGAGGPSYNEQFF. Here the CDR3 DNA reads TGTGCCAGCAGATCCGGGGGAGCGGGAGGGCCGTCTTACAATGAGCAGTTCTTC.

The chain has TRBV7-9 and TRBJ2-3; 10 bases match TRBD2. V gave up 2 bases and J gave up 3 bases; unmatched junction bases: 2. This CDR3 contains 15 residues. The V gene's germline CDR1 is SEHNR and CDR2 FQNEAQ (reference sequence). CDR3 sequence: CASSLNSGRTDTQYF. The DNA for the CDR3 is TGTGCCAGCAGCTTAAATAGCGGGAGGACAGATACGCAGTATTTT.

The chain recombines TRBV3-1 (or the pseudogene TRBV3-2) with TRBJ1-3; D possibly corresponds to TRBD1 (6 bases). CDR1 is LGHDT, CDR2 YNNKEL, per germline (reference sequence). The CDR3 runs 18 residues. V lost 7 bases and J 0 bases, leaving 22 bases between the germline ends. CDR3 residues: CASTRGQMGPNSGNTIYF. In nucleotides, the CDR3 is TGTGCCAGCACCAGAGGACAGATGGGGCCCAACTCTGGAAACACCATATATTTT.

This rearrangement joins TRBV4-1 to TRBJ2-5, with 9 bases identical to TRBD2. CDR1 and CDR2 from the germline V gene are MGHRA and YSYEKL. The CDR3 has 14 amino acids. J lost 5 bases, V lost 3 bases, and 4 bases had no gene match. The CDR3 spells CASSHLAGVETQYF. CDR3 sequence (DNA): TGCGCCAGCAGCCATTTAGCGGGAGTGGAGACCCAGTACTTC.

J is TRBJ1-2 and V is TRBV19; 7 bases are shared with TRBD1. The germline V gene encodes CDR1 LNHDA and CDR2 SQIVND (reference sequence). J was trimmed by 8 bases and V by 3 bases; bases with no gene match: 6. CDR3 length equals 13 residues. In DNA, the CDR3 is TGTGCCAGTAGTATCGACAGGGCTAACGGCTACACCTTC. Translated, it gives CASSIDRANGYTF.

DNA for the CDR3: TGCGCCAGCACCCTCGGGTGGGGTTTGACTAGCGGGGGCAAAAACATTCAGTACTTC. Protein product: CASTLGWGLTSGGKNIQYF. The gene calls are TRBV5-1 and TRBJ2-4, with 12 bases that match TRBD2. The germline V gene has CDR1 SGHRS and CDR2 YFSETQ. The CDR3 sequence is 19 residues long. Trimming took 6 bases from V and 3 from J; bases not matched to a gene: 16. Filled out from reference TRBV5-1 and TRBJ2-4, the complete variable domain reads KAGVTQTPRYLIKTRGQQVTLSCSPISGHRSVSWYQQTPGQGLQFLFEYFSETQRNKGNFPGRFSGRQFSNSRSEMNVSTLELGDSALYLCASTLGWGLTSGGKNIQYFGAGTRLSVL.

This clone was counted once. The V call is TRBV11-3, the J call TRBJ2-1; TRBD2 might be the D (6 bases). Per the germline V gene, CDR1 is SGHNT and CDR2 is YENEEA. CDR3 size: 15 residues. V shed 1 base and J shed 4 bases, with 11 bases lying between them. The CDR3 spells CASSLVAGRYNEQFF. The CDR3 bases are TGTGCCAGCAGCTTAGTCGCGGGAAGGTACAATGAGCAGTTCTTC.

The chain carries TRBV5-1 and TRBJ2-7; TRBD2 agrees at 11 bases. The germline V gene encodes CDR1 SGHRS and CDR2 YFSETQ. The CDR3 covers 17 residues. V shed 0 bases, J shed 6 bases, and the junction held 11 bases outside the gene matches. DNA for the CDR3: TGCGCCAGCAGCTTGGGGTTGCGGTGGCTAGCGGGAGGCGAGCAGTACTTC. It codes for CASSLGLRWLAGGEQYF.

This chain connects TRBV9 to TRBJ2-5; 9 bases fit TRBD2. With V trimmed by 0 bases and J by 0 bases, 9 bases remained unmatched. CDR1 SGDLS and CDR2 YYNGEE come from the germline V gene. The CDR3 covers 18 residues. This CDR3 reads CASSVEAGGRPNQETQYF. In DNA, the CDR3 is TGTGCCAGCAGCGTAGAGGCGGGAGGGCGCCCAAACCAAGAGACCCAGTACTTC.

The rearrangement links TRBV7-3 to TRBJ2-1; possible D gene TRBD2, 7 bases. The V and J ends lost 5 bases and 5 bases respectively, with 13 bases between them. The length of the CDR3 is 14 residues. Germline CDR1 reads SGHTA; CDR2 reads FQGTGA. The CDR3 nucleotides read TGTGCCAGCAGCGACGGGGGGCCCCACAATGAGCAGTTCTTC. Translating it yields CASSDGGPHNEQFF.

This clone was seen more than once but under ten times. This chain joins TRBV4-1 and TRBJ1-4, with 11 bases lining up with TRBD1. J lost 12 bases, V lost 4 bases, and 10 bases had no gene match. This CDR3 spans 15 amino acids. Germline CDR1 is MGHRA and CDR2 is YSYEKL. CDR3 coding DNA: TGCGCCAGCAGCCCCCTAGGGACAGGGGGAGATGAACTGTTTTTT. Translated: CASSPLGTGGDELFF.

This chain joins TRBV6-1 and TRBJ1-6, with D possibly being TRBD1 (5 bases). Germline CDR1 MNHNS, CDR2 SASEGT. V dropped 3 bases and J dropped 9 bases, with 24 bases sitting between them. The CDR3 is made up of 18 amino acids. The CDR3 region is CASSESEGGRPGGSPLHF. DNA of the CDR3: TGTGCCAGCAGTGAGTCTGAGGGCGGACGCCCGGGGGGTTCACCCCTCCACTTT.

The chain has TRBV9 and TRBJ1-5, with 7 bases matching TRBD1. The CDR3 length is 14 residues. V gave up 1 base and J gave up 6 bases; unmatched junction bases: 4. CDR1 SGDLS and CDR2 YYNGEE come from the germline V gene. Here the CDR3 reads CASSVLGQCQPQHF. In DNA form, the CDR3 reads TGTGCCAGCAGCGTACTGGGACAGTGTCAGCCCCAGCATTTT. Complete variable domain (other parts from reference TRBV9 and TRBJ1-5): DSGVTQTPKHLITATGQRVTLRCSPRSGDLSVYWYQQSLDQGLQFLIQYYNGEERAKGNILERFSAQQFPDLHSELNLSSLELGDSALYFCASSVLGQCQPQHFGDGTRLSIL.

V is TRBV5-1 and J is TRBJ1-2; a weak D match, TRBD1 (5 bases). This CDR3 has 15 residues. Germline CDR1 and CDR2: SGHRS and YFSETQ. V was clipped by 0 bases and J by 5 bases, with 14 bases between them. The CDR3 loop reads CASSLDVGLGYGYTF. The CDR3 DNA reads TGCGCCAGCAGCTTGGATGTGGGGCTGGGGTATGGCTACACCTTC.

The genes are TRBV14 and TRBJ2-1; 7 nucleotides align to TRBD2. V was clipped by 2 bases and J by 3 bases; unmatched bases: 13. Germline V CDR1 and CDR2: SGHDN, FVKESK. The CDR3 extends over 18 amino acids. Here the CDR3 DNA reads TGTGCCAGCAGCCAATGGGACTATGGAACCCTCAGCTACAATGAGCAGTTCTTC. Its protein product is CASSQWDYGTLSYNEQFF.

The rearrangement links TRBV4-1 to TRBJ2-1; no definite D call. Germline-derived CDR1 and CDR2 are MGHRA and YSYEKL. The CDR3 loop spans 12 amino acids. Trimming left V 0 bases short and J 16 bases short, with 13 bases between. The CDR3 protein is CASSQDNLLFFF. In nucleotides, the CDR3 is TGCGCCAGCAGCCAAGATAATCTCCTTTTTTTCTTC.